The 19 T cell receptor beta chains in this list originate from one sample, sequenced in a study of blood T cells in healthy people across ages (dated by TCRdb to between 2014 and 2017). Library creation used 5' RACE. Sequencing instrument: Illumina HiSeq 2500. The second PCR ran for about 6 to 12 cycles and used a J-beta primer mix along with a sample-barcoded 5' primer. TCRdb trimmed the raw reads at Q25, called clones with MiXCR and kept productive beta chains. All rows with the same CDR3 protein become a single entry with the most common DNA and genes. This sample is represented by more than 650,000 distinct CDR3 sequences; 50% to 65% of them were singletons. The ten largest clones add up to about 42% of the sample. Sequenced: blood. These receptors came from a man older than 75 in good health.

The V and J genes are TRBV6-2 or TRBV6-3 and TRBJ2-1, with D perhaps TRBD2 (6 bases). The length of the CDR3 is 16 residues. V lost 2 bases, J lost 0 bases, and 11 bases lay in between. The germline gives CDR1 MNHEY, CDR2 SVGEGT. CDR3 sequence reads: CASSYRAGSSYNEQFF. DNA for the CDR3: TGTGCCAGCAGTTACCGGGCGGGGTCCTCCTACAATGAGCAGTTCTTC.

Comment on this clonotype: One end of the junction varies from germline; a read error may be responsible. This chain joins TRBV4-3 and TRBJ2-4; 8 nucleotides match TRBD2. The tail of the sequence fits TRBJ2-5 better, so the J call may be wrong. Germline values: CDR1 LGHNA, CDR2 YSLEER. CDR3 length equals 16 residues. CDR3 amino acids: CASSPTLEREYATQYF. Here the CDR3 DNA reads TGCGCCAGTAGCCCTACGCTCGAGCGGGAGTATGCGACCCAGTACTTC.

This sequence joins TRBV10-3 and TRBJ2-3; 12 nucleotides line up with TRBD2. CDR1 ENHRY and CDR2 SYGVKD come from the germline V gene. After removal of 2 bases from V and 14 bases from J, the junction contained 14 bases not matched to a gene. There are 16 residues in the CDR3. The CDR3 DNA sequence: TGTGCCATCAGTGAGATACTAGCGGGAGGCGGCAGATACGCGTATTTT. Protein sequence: CAISEILAGGGRYAYF.

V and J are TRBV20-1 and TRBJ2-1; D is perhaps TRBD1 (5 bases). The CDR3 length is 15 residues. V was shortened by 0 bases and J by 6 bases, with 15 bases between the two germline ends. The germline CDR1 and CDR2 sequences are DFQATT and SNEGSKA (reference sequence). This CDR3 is CSARDGQGPGNEQFF. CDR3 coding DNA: TGCAGTGCTAGAGATGGGCAGGGTCCGGGCAATGAGCAGTTCTTC.

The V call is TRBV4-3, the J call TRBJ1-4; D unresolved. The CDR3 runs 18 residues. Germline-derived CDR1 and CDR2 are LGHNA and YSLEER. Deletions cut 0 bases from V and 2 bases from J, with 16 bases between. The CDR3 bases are TGCGCCAGCAGCCAAGATCGAAGACTCCGGACCACTAATGAAAAACTGTTTTTT. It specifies CASSQDRRLRTTNEKLFF.

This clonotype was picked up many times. This chain's CDR3 is CASSFGAREQYF. CDR3 bases: TGTGCCAGCAGTTTTGGGGCGAGGGAGCAGTACTTC. This chain uses TRBV12-3 or TRBV12-4 with TRBJ2-7; D might be TRBD1 (5 bases). Trimming stripped 3 bases from V and 7 bases from J, with 10 bases between. This CDR3 contains 12 residues.

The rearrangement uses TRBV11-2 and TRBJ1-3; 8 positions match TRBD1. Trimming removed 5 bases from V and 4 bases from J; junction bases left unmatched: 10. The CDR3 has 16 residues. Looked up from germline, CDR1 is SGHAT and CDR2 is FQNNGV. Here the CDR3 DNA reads TGTGCCAGCAGCCCCTGGGACAGGACGACGGGAAACACCATATATTTT. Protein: CASSPWDRTTGNTIYF.

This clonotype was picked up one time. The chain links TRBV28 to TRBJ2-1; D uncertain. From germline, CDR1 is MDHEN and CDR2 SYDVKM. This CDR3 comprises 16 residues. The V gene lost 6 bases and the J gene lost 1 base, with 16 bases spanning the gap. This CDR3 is CASSSLKLPSYNEQFF. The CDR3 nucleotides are TGTGCCAGCAGCTCATTGAAACTTCCGTCCTACAATGAGCAGTTCTTC. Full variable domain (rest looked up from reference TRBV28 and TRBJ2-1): DVKVTQSSRYLVKRTGEKVFLECVQDMDHENMFWYRQDPGLGLRLIYFSYDVKMKEKGDIPEGYSVSREKKERFSLILESASTNQTSMYLCASSSLKLPSYNEQFFGPGTRLTVL.

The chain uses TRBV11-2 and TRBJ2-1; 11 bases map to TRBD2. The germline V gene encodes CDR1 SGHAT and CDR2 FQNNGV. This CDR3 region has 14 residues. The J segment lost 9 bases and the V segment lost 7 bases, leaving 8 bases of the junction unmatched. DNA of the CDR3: TGTGCCAGCACCGGGACTAGCGGCCTGGGTGAGCAGTTCTTC. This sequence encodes CASTGTSGLGEQFF.

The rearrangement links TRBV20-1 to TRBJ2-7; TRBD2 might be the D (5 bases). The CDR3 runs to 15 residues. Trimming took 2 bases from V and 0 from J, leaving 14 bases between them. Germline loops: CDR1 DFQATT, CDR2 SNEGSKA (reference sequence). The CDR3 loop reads CSARNSAEYSYEQYF. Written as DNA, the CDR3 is TGCAGTGCTAGAAATTCAGCGGAGTACTCCTACGAGCAGTACTTC.

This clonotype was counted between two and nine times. CDR3 in DNA: TGTGCCAGCAGTTCCCAGGGGCACAGATACGCGTATTTT. This codes for CASSSQGHRYAYF. This chain uses TRBV6-2 or TRBV6-3 with TRBJ2-3; weak D call: TRBD1 (6 bases). V was shortened by 4 bases and J by 14 bases, with 19 bases between the two germline ends. The length of the CDR3 is 13 residues. Germline V gives CDR1 MNHEY, CDR2 SVGEGT.

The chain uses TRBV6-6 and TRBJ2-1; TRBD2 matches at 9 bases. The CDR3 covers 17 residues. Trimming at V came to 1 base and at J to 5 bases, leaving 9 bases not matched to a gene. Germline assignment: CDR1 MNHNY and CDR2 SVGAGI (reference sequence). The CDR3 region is CASSYYPLAGRNNEQFF. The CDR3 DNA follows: TGTGCCAGCAGTTACTACCCTCTAGCGGGACGGAACAATGAGCAGTTCTTC.

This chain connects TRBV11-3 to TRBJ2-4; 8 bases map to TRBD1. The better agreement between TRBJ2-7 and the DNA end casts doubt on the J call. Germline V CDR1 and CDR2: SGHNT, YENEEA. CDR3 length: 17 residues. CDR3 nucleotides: TGTGCCAGCAGCCCAGGGGGGCTTCCGGGACAGGTCTACGAGCAGTACTTC. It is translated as CASSPGGLPGQVYEQYF.

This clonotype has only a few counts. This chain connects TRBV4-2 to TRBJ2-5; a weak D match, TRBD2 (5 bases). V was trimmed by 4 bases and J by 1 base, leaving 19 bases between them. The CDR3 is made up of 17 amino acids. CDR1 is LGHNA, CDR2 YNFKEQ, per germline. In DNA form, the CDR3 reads TGTGCCAGCAGCCCCCAAAATCCGTCGGGATTCCAAGAGACCCAGTACTTC. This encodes CASSPQNPSGFQETQYF.

The CDR3 DNA is TGTGCCAGCAGCAATTCTGACAGGCCATCCGGAAACACCATATATTTT. It specifies CASSNSDRPSGNTIYF. V gene TRBV7-8 combines with J gene TRBJ1-3; weak D call: TRBD1 (6 bases). Per germline, CDR1 SGHVS and CDR2 FQNEAQ. There are 16 residues in the CDR3. Trimming removed 5 bases at V and 4 bases at J, with 18 bases between.

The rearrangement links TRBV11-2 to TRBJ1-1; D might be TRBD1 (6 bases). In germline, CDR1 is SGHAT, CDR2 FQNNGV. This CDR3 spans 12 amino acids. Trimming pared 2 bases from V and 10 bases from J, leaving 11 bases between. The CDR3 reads CASSLSQGRAFF. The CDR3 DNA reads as TGTGCCAGCAGCTTATCCCAGGGGCGAGCTTTCTTT.

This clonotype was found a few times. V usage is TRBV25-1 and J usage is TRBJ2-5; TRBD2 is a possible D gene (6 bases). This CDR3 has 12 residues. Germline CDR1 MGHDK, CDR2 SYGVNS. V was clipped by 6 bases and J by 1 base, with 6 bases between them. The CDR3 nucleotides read TGTGCCAGCAGCGGGAGCCAAGAGACCCAGTACTTC. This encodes CASSGSQETQYF.

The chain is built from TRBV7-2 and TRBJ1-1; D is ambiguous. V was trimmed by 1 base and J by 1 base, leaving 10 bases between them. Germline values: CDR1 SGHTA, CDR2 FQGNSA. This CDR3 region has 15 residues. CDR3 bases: TGTGCCAGCAGCTTAGTGGCAGGAACGAACACTGAAGCTTTCTTT. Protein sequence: CASSLVAGTNTEAFF.

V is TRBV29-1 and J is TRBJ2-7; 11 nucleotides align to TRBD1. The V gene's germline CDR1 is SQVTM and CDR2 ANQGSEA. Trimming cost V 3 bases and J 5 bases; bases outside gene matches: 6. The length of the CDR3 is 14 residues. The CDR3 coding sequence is TGCAGCGTTGAGTTCCGGGACAGGGGGAACGAGCAGTACTTC. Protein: CSVEFRDRGNEQYF.